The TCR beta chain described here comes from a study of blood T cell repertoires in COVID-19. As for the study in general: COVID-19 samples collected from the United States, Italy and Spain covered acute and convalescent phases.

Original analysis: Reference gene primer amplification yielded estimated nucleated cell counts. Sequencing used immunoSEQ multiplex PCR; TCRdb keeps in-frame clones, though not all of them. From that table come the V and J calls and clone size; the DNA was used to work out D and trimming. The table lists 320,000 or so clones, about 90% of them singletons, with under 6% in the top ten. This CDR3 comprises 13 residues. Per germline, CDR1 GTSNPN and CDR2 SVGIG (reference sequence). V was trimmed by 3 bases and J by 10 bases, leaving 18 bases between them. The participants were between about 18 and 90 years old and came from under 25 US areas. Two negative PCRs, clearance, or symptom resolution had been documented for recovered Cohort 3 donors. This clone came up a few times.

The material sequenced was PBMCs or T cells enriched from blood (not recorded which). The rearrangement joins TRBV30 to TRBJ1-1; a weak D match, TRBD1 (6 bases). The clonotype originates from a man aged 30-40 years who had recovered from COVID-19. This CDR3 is CAWSEGTRQPAFF. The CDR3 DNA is TGTGCCTGGAGCGAAGGGACACGCCAACCAGCTTTCTTT. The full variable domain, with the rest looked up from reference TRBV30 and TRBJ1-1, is SQTIHQWPATLVQPVGSPLSLECTVEGTSNPNLYWYRQAAGRGLQLLFYSVGIGQISSEVPQNLSASRPQDRQFILSSKKLLLSDSGFYLCAWSEGTRQPAFFGQGTRLTVV.